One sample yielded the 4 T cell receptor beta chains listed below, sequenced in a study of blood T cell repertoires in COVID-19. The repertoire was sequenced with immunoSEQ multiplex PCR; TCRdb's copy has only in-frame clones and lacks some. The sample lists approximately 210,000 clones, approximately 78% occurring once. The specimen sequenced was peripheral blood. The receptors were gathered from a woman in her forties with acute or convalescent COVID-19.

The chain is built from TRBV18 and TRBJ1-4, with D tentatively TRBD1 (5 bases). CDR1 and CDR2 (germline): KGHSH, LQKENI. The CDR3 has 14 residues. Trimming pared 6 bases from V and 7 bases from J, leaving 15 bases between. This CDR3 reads CASSRGEFGEKLFF. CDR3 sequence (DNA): TGTGCCAGCTCGCGGGGGGAATTTGGTGAAAAACTGTTTTTT.

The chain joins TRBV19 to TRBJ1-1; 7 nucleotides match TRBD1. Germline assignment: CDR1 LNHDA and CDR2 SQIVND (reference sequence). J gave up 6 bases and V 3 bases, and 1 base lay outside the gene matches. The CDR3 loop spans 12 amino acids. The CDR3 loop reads CASSIRGAEAFF. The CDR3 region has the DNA TGTGCCAGTAGTATCAGGGGGGCTGAAGCTTTCTTT.

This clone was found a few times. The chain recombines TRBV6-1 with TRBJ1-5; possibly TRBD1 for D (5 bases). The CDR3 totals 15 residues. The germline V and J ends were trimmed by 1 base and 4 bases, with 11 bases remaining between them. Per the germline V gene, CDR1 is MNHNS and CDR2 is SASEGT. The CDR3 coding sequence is TGTGCCAGCAGTGAAGGGGGCGCGGGGAATCAGCCCCAGCATTTT. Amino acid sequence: CASSEGGAGNQPQHF.

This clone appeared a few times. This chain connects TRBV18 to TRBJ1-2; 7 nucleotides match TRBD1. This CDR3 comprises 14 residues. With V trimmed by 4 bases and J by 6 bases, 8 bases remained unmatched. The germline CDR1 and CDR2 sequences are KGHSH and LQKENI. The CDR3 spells CASSLSRDSNGYTF. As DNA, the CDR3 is TGTGCCAGCTCACTATCCCGGGACAGTAATGGCTACACCTTC.